Reported below is one T cell receptor beta chain. A second 7 to 11 cycle PCR used barcoded and J-beta primers. TCRdb re-called the 5' RACE reads with MiXCR, one entry per CDR3 protein. Among about 900,000 distinct CDR3 sequences, around 68% were seen once, and the ten largest hold roughly a quarter. This sample stems from a study of blood T cells in healthy people across ages. V was shortened by 5 bases and J by 6 bases, with 8 bases between the two germline ends. The CDR3 totals 13 residues. This chain joins TRBV12-3 or TRBV12-4 and TRBJ1-6, with D tentatively TRBD1 (6 bases). Sequenced input: blood. The clonotype comes from a man younger than 45 in good health. The CDR3 DNA reads as TGTGCCAGCAGTGGACAGCTTAATTCACCCCTCCACTTT. Amino acid sequence: CASSGQLNSPLHF.